Listed below are T cell receptor beta chains from one sample, sequenced in a study of T cell repertoires in cytomegalovirus infection. TCRdb re-analysed the reads in MiXCR, keeping a single row per CDR3 protein. The sample consists of almost 300,000 distinct CDR3 sequences, roughly 9.3% of them appearing once. Sequencing was performed on PBMCs. All receptors derive from a human donor in good health (CMV status not recorded). Some clones in this sample may be carry-over from other donors' samples. CDR3s include the opening cysteine and the closing phenylalanine or tryptophan. D genes are given only for firm matches. Size is stated for part of the rows, as once, few or many counts, or as a class when the clone is expanded.

D gene: .; V gene: TRBV7-9; clone size: many; CDR3 protein: CASSLDYRAQFF
D gene: TRBD1; V gene: TRBV20-1; clone size: few; CDR3 protein: CSARDLQGVYSPLHF
D gene: .; V gene: TRBV11-2; clone size: few; CDR3 protein: CASGARGNGEQFF
D gene: TRBD1; V gene: TRBV6-1; clone size: many; CDR3 protein: CASQRGRSEAFF
D gene: TRBD1; V gene: TRBV20-1; clone size: many; CDR3 protein: CSAIPGQGNHEQYF
D gene: .; V gene: TRBV28; clone size: many; CDR3 protein: CASSPPQGDSRNEQFF
D gene: .; V gene: TRBV4-1; clone size: many; CDR3 protein: CASSQEETQYF
D gene: .; V gene: TRBV6-2/TRBV6-3; clone size: few; CDR3 protein: CASSQPRQGSEQFF
D gene: TRBD1; V gene: TRBV19; clone size: many; CDR3 protein: CASSIGTGLGNQPQHF
D gene: TRBD1; V gene: TRBV7-2; clone size: many; CDR3 protein: CASSPFAGTAGNTIYF
D gene: .; V gene: TRBV28; clone size: many; CDR3 protein: CASSLPRGPLFF
D gene: TRBD2; V gene: TRBV7-3; clone size: many; CDR3 protein: CASSSTGGYNEQFF
D gene: TRBD1; V gene: TRBV29-1; clone size: .; CDR3 protein: CSVGQGADTQYF
D gene: TRBD1; V gene: TRBV4-2; clone size: many; CDR3 protein: CASSQTGTGMNTEAFF
D gene: .; V gene: TRBV6-6; clone size: many; CDR3 protein: CASRGEKLFF
D gene: .; V gene: TRBV10-1; clone size: many; CDR3 protein: CARTDSLPTISYGYTF
D gene: .; V gene: TRBV10-1; clone size: .; CDR3 protein: CASSESRGNTEAFF
D gene: .; V gene: TRBV7-9; clone size: few; CDR3 protein: CASSSRVLATGELFF
D gene: TRBD2; V gene: TRBV11-3; clone size: many; CDR3 protein: CASSPTTSGGTDEQFF
D gene: TRBD2; V gene: TRBV7-2; clone size: many; CDR3 protein: CASSLVFSGGNQETQYF
D gene: .; V gene: TRBV20-1; clone size: many; CDR3 protein: CSARVQIMNTEAFF
D gene: .; V gene: TRBV29-1; clone size: many; CDR3 protein: CSAGTSSETQYF